The entry that follows covers one T cell receptor (beta chain) sequence. Antigen: not known. Here immunoSEQ multiplex PCR was the method, and the copy in TCRdb shows in-frame clones only, minus some. The sample has approximately 15,000 clones, 80% to 90% seen once. The CDR3 has 16 residues. Germline V gene sequence: CDR1 SGHTA, CDR2 FQGTGA. The V gene end was trimmed by 5 bases and the J gene end by 6 bases; junction bases not matched to a gene: 12. Control samples came 1 year after myeloablative marrow transplants with methotrexate plus calcineurin inhibitor. These data originate in a study of T cells after posttransplantation cyclophosphamide. General study findings and limits: Blood and skin or GI T cell repertoires showed limited TRB overlap. Recipient CMV seropositivity and CMV reactivation strongly tracked TRB clonality. Later post-transplant blood repertoires were often dominated by donor CD8+ memory clones.

Sequencing was performed on PBMCs, taken 441 days after allogeneic stem cell transplant with calcineurin inhibitor and methotrexate. The origin of this receptor is a male patient aged 30 to 39 who received an allogeneic stem cell transplant from an unrelated donor, was CMV-positive, and had acute and chronic GVHD. Some T cells may have come from the graft donor. The chain couples TRBV7-3 to TRBJ2-3; 9 nucleotides match TRBD2. The CDR3 region is CASSPSGGGARDTQYF. For the CDR3, the DNA is TGTGCCAGCAGCCCCTCCGGCGGGGGGGCCCGGGATACGCAGTATTTT.